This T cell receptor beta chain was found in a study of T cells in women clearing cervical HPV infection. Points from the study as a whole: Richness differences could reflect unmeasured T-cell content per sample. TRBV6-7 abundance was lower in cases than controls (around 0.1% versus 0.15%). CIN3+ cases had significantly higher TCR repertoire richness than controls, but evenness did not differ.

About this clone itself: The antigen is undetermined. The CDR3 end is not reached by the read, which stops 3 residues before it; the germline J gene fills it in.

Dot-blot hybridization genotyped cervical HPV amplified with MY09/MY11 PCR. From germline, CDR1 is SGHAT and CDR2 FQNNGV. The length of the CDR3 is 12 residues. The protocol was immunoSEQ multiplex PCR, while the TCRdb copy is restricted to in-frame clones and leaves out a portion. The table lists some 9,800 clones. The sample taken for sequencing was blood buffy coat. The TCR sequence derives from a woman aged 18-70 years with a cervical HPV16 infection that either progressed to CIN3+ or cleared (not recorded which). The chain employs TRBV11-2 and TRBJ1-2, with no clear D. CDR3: CASSFRSETYTF. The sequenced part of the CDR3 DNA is TGTGCCAGCAGCTTCAGGTCGGAGACC.